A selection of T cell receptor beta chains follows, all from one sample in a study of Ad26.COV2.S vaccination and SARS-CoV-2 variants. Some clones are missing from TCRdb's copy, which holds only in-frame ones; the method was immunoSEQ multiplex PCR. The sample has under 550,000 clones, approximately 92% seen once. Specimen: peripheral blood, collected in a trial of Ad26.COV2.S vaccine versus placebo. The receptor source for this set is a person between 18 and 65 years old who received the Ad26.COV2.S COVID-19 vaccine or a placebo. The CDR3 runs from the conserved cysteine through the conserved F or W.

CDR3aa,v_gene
CAISESVGNTEAFF,TRBV10-3
CASSPRLAGGPSTDTQYF,TRBV4-3
CASRNIAGFYNEQFF,TRBV27
CASSPPYSGNTIYF,TRBV6-2/TRBV6-3
CASRADSDTEAFF,TRBV5-1
CASSLTGLAGAETQYF,TRBV7-3
CASSSRERNSPLHF,TRBV13
CASRAWSTGNEQFF,TRBV25-1
CAAMGRKETQYF,TRBV28
CASSPPPGAASYEQYF,TRBV18
CASSIGTRTGTEAFF,TRBV5-5
CASSLVSGGHYEQYF,TRBV5-1
CSVGGSWGTEAFF,TRBV29-1
CASSLVSGQGGYEQYF,TRBV28
CASSVGTPYEQFF,TRBV9
CAISESWYDGYYFQRYGYTF,TRBV10-3
CASSLGTGTGETQYF,TRBV11-3
CASSLPGVETQYF,TRBV5-8
CASSFRPSGSYEQYF,TRBV7-6
CASSYPTGAPREKLFF,TRBV6-7